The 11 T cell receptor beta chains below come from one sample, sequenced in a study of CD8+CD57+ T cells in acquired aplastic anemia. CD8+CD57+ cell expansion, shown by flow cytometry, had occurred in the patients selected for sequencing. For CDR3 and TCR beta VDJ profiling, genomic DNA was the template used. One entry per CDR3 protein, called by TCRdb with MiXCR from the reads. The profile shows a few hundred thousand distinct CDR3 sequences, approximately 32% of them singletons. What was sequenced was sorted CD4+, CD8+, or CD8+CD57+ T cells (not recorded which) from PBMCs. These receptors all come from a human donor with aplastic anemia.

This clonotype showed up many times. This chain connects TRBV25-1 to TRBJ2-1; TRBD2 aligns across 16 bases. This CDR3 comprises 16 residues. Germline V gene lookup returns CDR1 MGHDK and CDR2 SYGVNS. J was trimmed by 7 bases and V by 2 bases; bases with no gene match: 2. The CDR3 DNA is TGTGCCAGCAGTGAACCGGGACTAGCGGGAGGGAATGAGCAGTTCTTC. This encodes CASSEPGLAGGNEQFF.

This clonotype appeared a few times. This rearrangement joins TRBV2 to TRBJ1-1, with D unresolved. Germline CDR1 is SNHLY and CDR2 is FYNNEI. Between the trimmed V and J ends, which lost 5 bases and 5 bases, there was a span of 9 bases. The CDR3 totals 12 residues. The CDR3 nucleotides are TGTGCCAGCAGTATAAAGAGGACTGAAGCTTTCTTT. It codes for CASSIKRTEAFF. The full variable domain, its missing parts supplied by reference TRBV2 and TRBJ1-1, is EPEVTQTPSHQVTQMGQEVILRCVPISNHLYFYWYRQILGQKVEFLVSFYNNEISEKSEIFDDQFSVERPDGSNFTLKIRSTKLEDSAMYFCASSIKRTEAFFGQGTRLTVV.

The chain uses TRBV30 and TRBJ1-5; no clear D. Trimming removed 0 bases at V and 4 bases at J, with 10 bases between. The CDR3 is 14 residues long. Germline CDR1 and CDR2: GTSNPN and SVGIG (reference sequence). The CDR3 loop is CAWSVRVGNQPQHF. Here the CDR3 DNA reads TGTGCCTGGAGTGTAAGGGTCGGAAATCAGCCCCAGCATTTT.

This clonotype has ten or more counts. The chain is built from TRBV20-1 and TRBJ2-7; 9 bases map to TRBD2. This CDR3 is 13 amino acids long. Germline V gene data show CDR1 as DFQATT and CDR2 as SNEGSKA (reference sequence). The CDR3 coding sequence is TGCAGCCCCTTCGGCGGGAGGGCCGACGAGCAGTACTTC. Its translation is CSPFGGRADEQYF.

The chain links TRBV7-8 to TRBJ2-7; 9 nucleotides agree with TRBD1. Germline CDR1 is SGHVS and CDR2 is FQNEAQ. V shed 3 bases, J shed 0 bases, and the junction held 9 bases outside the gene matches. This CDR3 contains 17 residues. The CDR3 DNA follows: TGTGCCAGCAGCTTGGGGGCGACAGGGGGGTCCTCCTACGAGCAGTACTTC. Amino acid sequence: CASSLGATGGSSYEQYF.

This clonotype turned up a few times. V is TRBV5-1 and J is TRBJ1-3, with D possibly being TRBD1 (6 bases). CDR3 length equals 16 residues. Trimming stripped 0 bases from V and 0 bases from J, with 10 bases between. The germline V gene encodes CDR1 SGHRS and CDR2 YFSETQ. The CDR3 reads CASSLDGQISGNTIYF. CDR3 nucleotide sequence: TGCGCCAGCAGCTTGGATGGACAGATCTCTGGAAACACCATATATTTT.

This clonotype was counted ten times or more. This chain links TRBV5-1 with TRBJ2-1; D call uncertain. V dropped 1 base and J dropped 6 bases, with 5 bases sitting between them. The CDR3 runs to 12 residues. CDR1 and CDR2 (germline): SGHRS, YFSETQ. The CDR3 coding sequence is TGCGCCAGCAGCTTGTCGCTCAATGAGCAGTTCTTC. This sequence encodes CASSLSLNEQFF.

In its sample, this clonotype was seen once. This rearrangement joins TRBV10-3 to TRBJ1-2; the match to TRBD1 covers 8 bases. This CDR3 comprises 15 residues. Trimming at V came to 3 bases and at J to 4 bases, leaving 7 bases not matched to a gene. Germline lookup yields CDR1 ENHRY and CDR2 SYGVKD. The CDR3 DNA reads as TGTGCCATCAGTGAAATACAGGGGGTAAGCTATGGCTACACCTTC. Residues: CAISEIQGVSYGYTF.

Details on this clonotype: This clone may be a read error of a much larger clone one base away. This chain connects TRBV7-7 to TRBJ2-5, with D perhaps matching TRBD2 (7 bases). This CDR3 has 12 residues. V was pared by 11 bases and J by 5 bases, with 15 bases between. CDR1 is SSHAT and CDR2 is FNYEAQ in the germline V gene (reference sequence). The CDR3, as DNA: TGTGCCGTTCATGGGGGGGCGGAGACCCAGTACTTC. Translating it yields CAVHGGAETQYF.

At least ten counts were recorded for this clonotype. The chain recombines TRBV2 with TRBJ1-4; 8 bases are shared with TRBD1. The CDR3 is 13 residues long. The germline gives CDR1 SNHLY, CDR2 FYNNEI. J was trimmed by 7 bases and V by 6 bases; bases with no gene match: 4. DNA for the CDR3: TGTGCCAGCAGGGGAGGACAGGGTGAAAAACTGTTTTTT. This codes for CASRGGQGEKLFF. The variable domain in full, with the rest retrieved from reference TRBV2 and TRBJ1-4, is EPEVTQTPSHQVTQMGQEVILRCVPISNHLYFYWYRQILGQKVEFLVSFYNNEISEKSEIFDDQFSVERPDGSNFTLKIRSTKLEDSAMYFCASRGGQGEKLFFGSGTQLSVL.

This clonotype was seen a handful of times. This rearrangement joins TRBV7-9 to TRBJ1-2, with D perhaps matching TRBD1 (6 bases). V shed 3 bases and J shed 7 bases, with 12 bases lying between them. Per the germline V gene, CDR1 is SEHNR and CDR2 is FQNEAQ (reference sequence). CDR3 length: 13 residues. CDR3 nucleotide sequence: TGTGCCAGCAGCTTTGGGGGGGCGCGTGGCTACACCTTC. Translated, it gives CASSFGGARGYTF.